The T cell receptor (beta chain) under discussion was sequenced for a study of blood T cell repertoires in COVID-19. Study background: Spain, Italy and the United States supplied samples that represented acute and convalescent COVID-19. Sources were T cells, B-cell-depleted T cells, or PBMCs; the material itself was cDNA or gDNA.

This clone has a handful of counts. In the original workflow: Reference gene primer amplification gave estimated nucleated cell counts. The assay was immunoSEQ multiplex PCR, and TCRdb's table has in-frame clones only and misses some. V, J and clone size derive from that table, while D and trimming were established from the DNA sequence. Found here are about 150,000 clones, 70% to 80% of them singletons; the top ten hold roughly 17%. The CDR3 extends over 18 amino acids. Germline V gene data show CDR1 as MRHNA and CDR2 as SNTAGT. V lost 3 bases, J lost 4 bases, and 10 bases stayed unmatched. Sequencing was carried out using peripheral blood. The clonotype originates from a man aged 50-59 years with acute or convalescent COVID-19. The V gene is TRBV6-4, the J gene TRBJ2-1; the match to TRBD2 covers 12 bases. The CDR3 DNA reads TGTGCCAGCAGTGAAGGAAGACTAGCGGGGGAAAAATACAATGAGCAGTTCTTC. Translating it yields CASSEGRLAGEKYNEQFF.